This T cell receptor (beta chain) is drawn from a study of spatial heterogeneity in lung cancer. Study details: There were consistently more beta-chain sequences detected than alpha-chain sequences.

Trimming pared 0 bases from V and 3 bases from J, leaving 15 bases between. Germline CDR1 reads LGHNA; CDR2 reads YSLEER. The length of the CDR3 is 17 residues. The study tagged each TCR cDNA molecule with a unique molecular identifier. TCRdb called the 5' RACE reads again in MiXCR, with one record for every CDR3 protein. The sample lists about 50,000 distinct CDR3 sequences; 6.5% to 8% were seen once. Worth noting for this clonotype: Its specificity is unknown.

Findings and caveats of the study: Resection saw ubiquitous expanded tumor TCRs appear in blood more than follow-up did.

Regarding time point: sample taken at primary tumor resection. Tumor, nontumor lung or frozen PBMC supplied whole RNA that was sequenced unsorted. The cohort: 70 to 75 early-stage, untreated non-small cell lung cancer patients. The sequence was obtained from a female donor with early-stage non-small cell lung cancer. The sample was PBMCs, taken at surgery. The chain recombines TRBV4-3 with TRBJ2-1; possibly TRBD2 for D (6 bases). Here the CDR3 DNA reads TGCGCCAGCAGCCAAGATTTACGGGGGTCCATCTACAATGAGCAGTTCTTC. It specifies CASSQDLRGSIYNEQFF.